These 16 T cell receptor beta chains were all obtained from the same sample, sequenced in a study of response to subunit inactivated influenza vaccine. TCRdb fed the RT-PCR reads into MiXCR, producing one record per CDR3 protein. The data contain fewer than 600,000 distinct CDR3 sequences, approximately 7.7% of them singletons. The specimen comprised PBMCs from blood, sampled 23 months after vaccination. These receptors all stem from a man aged 50 to 75 who received an inactivated influenza vaccine.

This clonotype was seen at least ten times. The chain is built from TRBV7-9 and TRBJ2-2, with a tentative D call TRBD1 (6 bases). The V and J ends lost 4 bases and 6 bases respectively, with 15 bases between them. The germline gives CDR1 SEHNR, CDR2 FQNEAQ (reference sequence). The length of the CDR3 is 15 residues. The CDR3 DNA follows: TGTGCCAGCAGCTCCGGACAGCCTGGTGCCGGGGAGCTGTTTTTT. This sequence encodes CASSSGQPGAGELFF.

This clonotype was counted only a few times. The rearrangement links TRBV24-1 to TRBJ2-5, with TRBD2 identical over 7 bases. Unmatched junction bases numbered 9, after V lost 3 bases and J lost 3 bases. The CDR3 spans 16 residues. Per the germline V gene, CDR1 is KGHDR and CDR2 is SFDVKD. CDR3 sequence: CATSDTSGGSKETQYF. Written as DNA, the CDR3 is TGTGCCACCAGTGATACCTCCGGGGGGAGTAAAGAGACCCAGTACTTC.

V is TRBV13 and J is TRBJ2-2; possible D gene TRBD1, 6 bases. This CDR3 contains 17 residues. The V end was cut by 0 bases, the J end by 5 bases, with 16 bases between. Germline-derived CDR1 and CDR2 are PRHDT and FYEKMQ (reference sequence). The CDR3 coding sequence is TGTGCCAGCAGCTTAGGATCATGGACAGAGAGAACCGGGGAGCTGTTTTTT. Translation gives CASSLGSWTERTGELFF.

This clonotype came up a few times. V is TRBV27 and J is TRBJ2-5; D is undetermined. CDR1 MNHEY and CDR2 SMNVEV come from the germline V gene (reference sequence). This CDR3 is 14 amino acids long. Trimming removed 5 bases from V and 5 bases from J, with 15 bases in between. This chain's CDR3 is CASSPLIRPETQYF. The CDR3 DNA sequence: TGTGCCAGCAGTCCATTAATCAGGCCGGAGACCCAGTACTTC.

This clonotype has more than one count but fewer than ten. CDR3: CASSPQLAGEGEQFF. CDR3 nucleotides: TGTGCCAGCAGCCCCCAGCTAGCGGGAGAGGGTGAGCAGTTCTTC. The gene calls are TRBV3-1 and TRBJ2-1, with 10 positions matching TRBD2. Germline loops: CDR1 LGHDT, CDR2 YNNKEL (reference sequence). The CDR3 length is 15 residues. V lost 4 bases to trimming and J lost 9 bases; unmatched junction nucleotides: 9.

The V and J genes are TRBV25-1 and TRBJ2-1; D is perhaps TRBD1 (6 bases). Germline loops: CDR1 MGHDK, CDR2 SYGVNS. This CDR3 is built from 17 residues. V shed 4 bases and J shed 3 bases, with 19 bases lying between them. In nucleotides, the CDR3 is TGTGCCAGCAGTGTGGGGCCTTGGGACACACTCTACAATGAGCAGTTCTTC. Its protein product is CASSVGPWDTLYNEQFF.

This clonotype was seen more than once but under ten times. The CDR3 DNA reads TGTGCCAGCTCACCCCCCCAGGCCCCAGCCTACAATGAGCAGTTCTTC. Translating gives CASSPPQAPAYNEQFF. The chain has TRBV18 and TRBJ2-1; no reliable D call. The CDR3 runs 16 residues. The germline V and J ends were trimmed by 3 bases and 2 bases, with 14 bases remaining between them. The germline V gene encodes CDR1 KGHSH and CDR2 LQKENI.

The chain carries TRBV4-1 and TRBJ1-1; 9 bases map to TRBD1. Looked up from germline, CDR1 is MGHRA and CDR2 is YSYEKL. This CDR3 region has 15 residues. V lost 3 bases and J lost 4; bases outside the gene matches: 6. The CDR3 DNA reads TGCGCCAGCAGCCACATTACAGGGGGCGGCACTGAAGCTTTCTTT. It yields the protein CASSHITGGGTEAFF.

V is TRBV12-3 or TRBV12-4 and J is TRBJ1-2, with D possibly matching TRBD1 (6 bases). The CDR3 loop spans 17 amino acids. The V end lost 4 bases, the J end lost 4 bases, and 22 bases lay between the germline ends. The DNA of the CDR3 is TGTGCCAGCAGTTCCCATTCCGGGGGCAGGGTTGGCTATGGCTACACCTTC. Translating it yields CASSSHSGGRVGYGYTF.

There are many counts of this clonotype. J is TRBJ2-5 and V is TRBV19; 11 bases agree with TRBD1. Unmatched junction bases numbered 4, after V lost 9 bases and J lost 4 bases. This CDR3 has 13 amino acids. Germline CDR1 LNHDA, CDR2 SQIVND (reference sequence). The CDR3 sequence: CASGQGAAETQYF. As DNA, the CDR3 is TGTGCCAGCGGACAGGGGGCGGCAGAGACCCAGTACTTC. The full variable domain, its missing parts supplied by reference TRBV19 and TRBJ2-5, is DGGITQSPKYLFRKEGQNVTLSCEQNLNHDAMYWYRQDPGQGLRLIYYSQIVNDFQKGDIAEGYSVSREKKESFPLTVTSAQKNPTAFYLCASGQGAAETQYFGPGTRLLVL.

The V gene is TRBV5-6, the J gene TRBJ2-1; 12 bases are shared with TRBD1. Germline CDR1 SGHDT, CDR2 YYEEEE. This CDR3 comprises 17 residues. V lost 4 bases, J lost 8 bases, and 13 bases stayed unmatched. In DNA, the CDR3 is TGTGCCAGCAGCCAAGGAAACCCGGGACAGGGGGCGTATGAGCAGTTCTTC. Amino acid sequence: CASSQGNPGQGAYEQFF.

This clonotype was counted ten times or more. The V gene is TRBV12-3 or TRBV12-4, the J gene TRBJ2-7, with 9 positions matching TRBD1. V lost 5 bases and J lost 2; bases outside the gene matches: 7. The CDR3 runs 15 residues. The CDR3 sequence: CASSPLGQGAYEQYF. The CDR3 nucleotides read TGTGCCAGCAGTCCCCTGGGACAGGGTGCCTACGAGCAGTACTTC.

There are a few counts of this clonotype. The chain combines TRBV6-2 or TRBV6-3 with TRBJ2-1; D is unclear. Trimming took off 9 bases at V and 7 bases at J, with 13 bases between the two ends. Germline CDR1 is MNHEY and CDR2 is SVGEGT. This CDR3 has 12 residues. CDR3 protein: CASQRNENEQFF. CDR3 nucleotide sequence: TGTGCCAGTCAGAGAAACGAGAATGAGCAGTTCTTC.

Many counts were recorded for this clonotype. The gene calls are TRBV5-1 and TRBJ2-2, with 8 positions matching TRBD1. Germline-derived CDR1 and CDR2 are SGHRS and YFSETQ. This CDR3 region has 14 residues. J gave up 6 bases and V 3 bases, and 4 bases lay outside the gene matches. In nucleotides, the CDR3 is TGCGCCAGCAGCTCCCAGGGGGCCGCCGGGGAGCTGTTTTTT. Its translation: CASSSQGAAGELFF. Based on the CDR3 plus reference TRBV5-1 and TRBJ2-2, the full variable domain is KAGVTQTPRYLIKTRGQQVTLSCSPISGHRSVSWYQQTPGQGLQFLFEYFSETQRNKGNFPGRFSGRQFSNSRSEMNVSTLELGDSALYLCASSSQGAAGELFFGEGSRLTVL.

This clonotype turned up a few times. The chain joins TRBV20-1 to TRBJ1-1; TRBD1 aligns across 7 bases. The CDR3 is 13 amino acids. Germline-derived CDR1 and CDR2 are DFQATT and SNEGSKA (reference sequence). CDR3 in amino acids: CSVDRASNTEAFF. CDR3 coding DNA: TGCAGCGTCGACAGGGCCTCGAACACTGAAGCTTTCTTT.

The CDR3 DNA is TGTGCCACCAGCAGAGTAGGGACAGCGATTTCCTACGAGCAGTACTTC. Translated, it gives CATSRVGTAISYEQYF. The chain joins TRBV15 to TRBJ2-7; 7 bases are shared with TRBD1. CDR1 and CDR2 (germline): LNHNV, YYDKDF (reference sequence). V trimming: 1 base; J trimming: 1 base; junction bases outside the gene matches: 7. This CDR3 comprises 16 residues.